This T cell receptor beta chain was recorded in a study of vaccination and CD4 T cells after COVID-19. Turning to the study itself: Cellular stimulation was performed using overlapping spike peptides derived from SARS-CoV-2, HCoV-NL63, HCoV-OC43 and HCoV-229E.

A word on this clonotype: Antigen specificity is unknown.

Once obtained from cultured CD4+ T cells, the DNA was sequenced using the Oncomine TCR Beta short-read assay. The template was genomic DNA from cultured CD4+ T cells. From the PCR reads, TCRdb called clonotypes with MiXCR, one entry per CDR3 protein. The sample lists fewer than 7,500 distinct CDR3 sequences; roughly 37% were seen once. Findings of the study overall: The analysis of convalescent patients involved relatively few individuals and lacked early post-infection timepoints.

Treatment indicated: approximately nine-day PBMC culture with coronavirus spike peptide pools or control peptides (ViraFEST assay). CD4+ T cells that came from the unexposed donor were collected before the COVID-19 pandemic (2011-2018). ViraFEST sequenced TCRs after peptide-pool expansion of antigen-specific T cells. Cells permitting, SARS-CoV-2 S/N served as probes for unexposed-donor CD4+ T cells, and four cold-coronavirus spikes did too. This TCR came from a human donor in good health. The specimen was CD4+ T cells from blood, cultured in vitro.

The CDR3: CASSAQQGAGGELFF. The CDR3 DNA reads as TGTGCCAGCAGCGCCCAACAGGGGGCGGGCGGGGAGCTGTTTTTT. This chain connects TRBV2 to TRBJ2-2; TRBD1 matches at 9 bases. The length of the CDR3 is 15 residues. With V trimmed by 6 bases and J by 7 bases, 9 bases remained unmatched. Germline V gives CDR1 SNHLY, CDR2 FYNNEI.